This is a list of T cell receptor beta chains from one sample in a study of cytomegalovirus exposure and HLA in healthy donors. Sequencing was performed with immunoSEQ multiplex PCR; in TCRdb, only in-frame clones are kept and a portion is missing. This sample has about 190,000 clones, with under 85% found just once. Material for sequencing was PBMCs. The receptor source for this set is a young woman in good health and CMV-seronegative. Each CDR3 is given with its conserved first and last residue. A D gene is named only where the DNA matches it firmly. A row's size may be missing; if present it is once, few, many or a size class.

d_gene	v_gene	abundance	j_gene	CDR3nt	CDR3aa
TRBD1	TRBV5-1	-	TRBJ1-2	TGCGCCAGCAGCGACCAGACAGGGGTGAGCTATGGCTACACCTTC	CASSDQTGVSYGYTF
TRBD2	TRBV5-1	-	TRBJ2-2	TGCGCCAGCAGCTCTTCCGGGACTAGCGTCGTGGAGCTGTTTTTT	CASSSSGTSVVELFF
-	TRBV5-6	-	TRBJ2-7	TGTGCCAGCAGCTTGAGAGGGAAGGTCCATTCCTACGAGCAGTACTTC	CASSLRGKVHSYEQYF
-	TRBV9	few	TRBJ1-2	TGTGCCAGCAGCGGGGGGGTGGGCTATGGCTACACCTTC	CASSGGVGYGYTF
TRBD2	TRBV28	few	TRBJ2-3	TGTGCCAGCAGTTTTCCGCCCCTGACTAGCGGGATCGAGACAGATACGCAGTATTTT	CASSFPPLTSGIETDTQYF
-	TRBV2	once	TRBJ1-1	TGTGCCAGCAGTGCTAACAGTATATACACTGAAGCTTTCTTT	CASSANSIYTEAFF
-	TRBV28	once	TRBJ1-5	TGTGCCAGCAGTCCCAGCGGGTACAATCAGCCCCAGCATTTT	CASSPSGYNQPQHF
TRBD1	TRBV11-2	once	TRBJ1-2	TGTGCCAGCAGCTTAAGCCAGGGACAGGGGTATGGCTACACCTTC	CASSLSQGQGYGYTF
TRBD1	TRBV6-6	-	TRBJ1-3	TGTGCCAGCAGTTTACAACAGGGGGAATCTGGAAACACCATATATTTT	CASSLQQGESGNTIYF
TRBD1	TRBV19	-	TRBJ1-1	TGTGCCAGTAGTCAACCGACAGGGATGAACACTGAAGCTTTCTTT	CASSQPTGMNTEAFF
-	TRBV7-9	-	TRBJ2-1	TGTGCCAGCAGCCCACCGCAGGGTATGAGCAATGAGCAGTTCTTC	CASSPPQGMSNEQFF
TRBD2	TRBV6-5	-	TRBJ2-4	TGTGCCAGCAGTTACGGGGCGGGGGGGACGATGTGGTACTTC	CASSYGAGGTMWYF
TRBD2	TRBV10-3	few	TRBJ2-1	TGTGCCATCAGTGAAGGGACTAGCGGCAATGAGCAGTTCTTC	CAISEGTSGNEQFF
-	TRBV18	-	TRBJ2-5	TGTGCCAGCTCACCTTATCAGGTGCGAGGGGAGACCCAGTACTTC	CASSPYQVRGETQYF
-	TRBV7-3	-	TRBJ1-1	TGTGCCAGCAGCACCGGTCAGAACACTGAAGCTTTCTTT	CASSTGQNTEAFF
TRBD1	TRBV6-6	once	TRBJ1-3	TGTGCCAGCAGTCAGAGGACAGGGGTTGGAAACACCATATATTTT	CASSQRTGVGNTIYF